The next 31 T cell receptor beta chains were all read from a single sample in a study of cytomegalovirus exposure and HLA in healthy donors. With 60 Vbeta and 13 Jbeta primers, the PCR was carried out. Sequencing was performed with immunoSEQ multiplex PCR; in TCRdb, only in-frame clones are kept and a portion is missing. The sample records roughly 160,000 clones, approximately 77% being singletons. Material: PBMCs. These receptors came from a female donor in good health and CMV-seronegative.

This clone showed up just a few times. V gene TRBV19 combines with J gene TRBJ2-7, with TRBD1 matching 7 bases. CDR3 length equals 16 residues. Losses at the gene ends were 3 bases for V and 2 bases for J; bases not matched to a gene: 10. Germline lookup yields CDR1 LNHDA and CDR2 SQIVND (reference sequence). CDR3 protein: CASSMHPGQRTYEQYF. The CDR3 DNA reads TGTGCCAGTAGTATGCATCCGGGACAGAGGACCTACGAGCAGTACTTC.

This chain joins TRBV9 and TRBJ2-1; maybe TRBD2 (8 bases). Germline-derived CDR1 and CDR2 are SGDLS and YYNGEE. The CDR3 covers 16 residues. Deletions cut 4 bases from V and 9 bases from J, with 23 bases between. The DNA of the CDR3 is TGTGCCAGCAGCCCAGGGGGGGGACTAGTAGTAAGTGAGCAGTTCTTC. Its translation is CASSPGGGLVVSEQFF.

V is TRBV20-1 and J is TRBJ1-2; D call uncertain. This CDR3 is built from 11 residues. V dropped 3 bases and J dropped 2 bases, with 4 bases sitting between them. Looked up from germline, CDR1 is DFQATT and CDR2 is SNEGSKA (reference sequence). Here the CDR3 DNA reads TGCAGTGCTAGGACAAACTATGGCTACACCTTC. Translating gives CSARTNYGYTF.

This sequence joins TRBV5-6 and TRBJ2-5; D gene unclear. Germline CDR1 is SGHDT and CDR2 is YYEEEE. With 5 bases removed from V and 5 bases from J, the gap between germline ends came to 16 bases. The CDR3 extends over 14 amino acids. CDR3 nucleotide sequence: TGTGCCAGCAGGTCCGGGTCGAGGTGGGAGACCCAGTACTTC. It yields the protein CASRSGSRWETQYF. Variable domain in full (rest from reference TRBV5-6 and TRBJ2-5): DAGVTQSPTHLIKTRGQQVTLRCSPKSGHDTVSWYQQALGQGPQFIFQYYEEEERQRGNFPDRFSGHQFPNYSSELNVNALLLGDSALYLCASRSGSRWETQYFGPGTRLLVL.

The V call is TRBV28, the J call TRBJ2-7; 10 positions agree with TRBD2. There are 14 residues in the CDR3. Germline CDR1 reads MDHEN; CDR2 reads SYDVKM. V was clipped by 5 bases and J by 4 bases; unmatched bases: 5. The DNA for the CDR3 is TGTGCCAGCAGTGAGAGCGGGAGGGCTTACGAGCAGTACTTC. Amino acid sequence: CASSESGRAYEQYF.

This clone was seen many times. The CDR3 protein is CASSLGTADTGELFF. The CDR3 DNA is TGTGCCAGCAGCTTAGGGACAGCTGACACCGGGGAGCTGTTTTTT. The chain joins TRBV7-6 to TRBJ2-2; TRBD1 is a possible D gene (6 bases). Per the germline V gene, CDR1 is SGHVS and CDR2 is FNYEAQ. V dropped 1 base and J dropped 3 bases, with 9 bases sitting between them. This CDR3 is built from 15 residues.

This sequence joins TRBV30 and TRBJ2-7; D is unresolved. V lost 4 bases to trimming and J lost 7 bases, with 11 bases between them. Looked up from germline, CDR1 is GTSNPN and CDR2 is SVGIG (reference sequence). This CDR3 is built from 11 residues. The CDR3 reads CAWNRVEEQYF. Written as DNA, the CDR3 is TGTGCCTGGAACCGGGTGGAGGAGCAGTACTTC.

The chain uses TRBV18 and TRBJ2-3; TRBD1 matches at 7 bases. V lost 1 base and J lost 4; bases outside the gene matches: 8. Germline loops: CDR1 KGHSH, CDR2 LQKENI. The CDR3 length is 16 residues. The CDR3 is CASSPRTGRRSDTQYF. The CDR3 DNA reads TGTGCCAGCTCACCACGGACAGGTCGCCGTTCAGATACGCAGTATTTT. Variable domain in full (rest from reference TRBV18 and TRBJ2-3): NAGVMQNPRHLVRRRGQEARLRCSPMKGHSHVYWYRQLPEEGLKFMVYLQKENIIDESGMPKERFSAEFPKEGPSILRIQQVVRGDSAAYFCASSPRTGRRSDTQYFGPGTRLTVL.

This clone was detected once. V usage is TRBV9 and J usage is TRBJ2-2, with D perhaps matching TRBD2 (6 bases). The CDR3 is made up of 15 amino acids. Per the germline V gene, CDR1 is SGDLS and CDR2 is YYNGEE. Trimming took off 2 bases at V and 4 bases at J, with 12 bases between the two ends. The CDR3 spells CASSVGGGSTGELFF. In DNA, the CDR3 is TGTGCCAGCAGCGTCGGGGGAGGTAGCACCGGGGAGCTGTTTTTT.

A remark on this clone: One end of the junction fails to match germline, which may point to a read error. V usage is TRBV30 and J usage is TRBJ1-6, with D possibly matching TRBD1 (6 bases). The germline CDR1 and CDR2 sequences are GTSNPN and SVGIG (reference sequence). The CDR3 length is 14 residues. CDR3 in amino acids: CAWSVGGNNSPLRF. As DNA, the CDR3 is TGTGCCTGGAGTGTAGGGGGAAATAATTCACCCCTCCGCTTT.

The chain couples TRBV4-3 to TRBJ2-1; 11 bases map to TRBD1. Germline V lookup: CDR1 LGHNA, CDR2 YSLEER. The CDR3 covers 18 residues. Trimming took 1 base from V and 6 from J; bases not matched to a gene: 11. The DNA of the CDR3 is TGCGCCAGCAGCCAAGGCTATTCTCCGGACAGGGGGCGCAATGAGCAGTTCTTC. Its translation is CASSQGYSPDRGRNEQFF.

The chain carries TRBV27 and TRBJ2-1; TRBD2 might be the D (6 bases). Looked up from germline, CDR1 is MNHEY and CDR2 is SMNVEV (reference sequence). The CDR3 contains 17 residues. V shed 5 bases and J shed 9 bases, with 26 bases lying between them. The CDR3 DNA reads TGTGCCAGCAGTGCCGAATCTAGCGCCCGCTCAATTGGTGAGCAGTTCTTC. This codes for CASSAESSARSIGEQFF.

The chain employs TRBV4-3 and TRBJ2-7, with D unclear. Germline CDR1 reads LGHNA; CDR2 reads YSLEER. Trimming stripped 0 bases from V and 2 bases from J, with 11 bases between. The CDR3 is 15 amino acids. CDR3: CASSQEENLPYEQYF. In nucleotides, the CDR3 is TGCGCCAGCAGCCAAGAAGAGAACCTGCCCTACGAGCAGTACTTC.

The CDR3 sequence: CASSQDRLSTDTQYF. The CDR3 DNA reads TGCGCCAGCAGCCAAGATCGACTTAGCACAGATACGCAGTATTTT. The V call is TRBV4-3, the J call TRBJ2-3; unclear D gene. CDR1 LGHNA and CDR2 YSLEER come from the germline V gene. This CDR3 contains 15 residues. V was shortened by 0 bases and J by 0 bases, with 7 bases between the two germline ends.

The chain is built from TRBV6-6 and TRBJ2-3, with D unclear. The CDR3 has 15 amino acids. V lost 2 bases and J lost 4, with 13 bases in between. CDR1 is MNHNY and CDR2 is SVGAGI in the germline V gene (reference sequence). The CDR3 spells CASSYPQAIADTQYF. DNA of the CDR3: TGTGCCAGCAGTTACCCCCAGGCAATAGCAGATACGCAGTATTTT.

This clone was detected a few times. This chain joins TRBV11-2 and TRBJ2-1; 9 bases line up with TRBD2. V was pared by 1 base and J by 8 bases, with 6 bases of the junction left unmatched. Germline V lookup: CDR1 SGHAT, CDR2 FQNNGV. This CDR3 is 15 amino acids long. This chain's CDR3 is CASSLAVAGVHEQFF. The CDR3 DNA follows: TGTGCCAGCAGCTTAGCCGTAGCGGGAGTGCATGAGCAGTTCTTC.

This chain joins TRBV5-6 and TRBJ2-2; 11 bases are a match to TRBD2. This CDR3 is built from 18 residues. Germline V gene data show CDR1 as SGHDT and CDR2 as YYEEEE. V lost 2 bases to trimming and J lost 4 bases; unmatched junction nucleotides: 10. The CDR3 sequence is CASSFPVLAGAPTGELFF. The CDR3 bases are TGTGCCAGCAGCTTCCCCGTACTAGCGGGGGCCCCCACCGGGGAGCTGTTTTTT.

The chain couples TRBV27 to TRBJ2-7; TRBD2 aligns across 12 bases. With 2 bases clipped from V and 4 bases from J, the junction kept 3 bases outside the gene matches. CDR1 and CDR2 from the germline V gene are MNHEY and SMNVEV (reference sequence). The CDR3 is 15 amino acids. The CDR3 nucleotides are TGTGCCAGCAGTTTACGGACTAGCGGGACGTACGAGCAGTACTTC. This translates into CASSLRTSGTYEQYF.

The genes are TRBV11-3 and TRBJ2-3; 9 bases line up with TRBD1. V was clipped by 4 bases and J by 4 bases; unmatched bases: 3. The CDR3 has 14 residues. CDR1 is SGHNT, CDR2 YENEEA, per germline. CDR3 DNA: TGTGCCAGCAGCTCGGGACAGGGACCAGATACGCAGTATTTT. The encoded protein is CASSSGQGPDTQYF. Using reference TRBV11-3 and TRBJ2-3 for the parts outside the CDR3, the full variable domain is EAGVVQSPRYKIIEKKQPVAFWCNPISGHNTLYWYLQNLGQGPELLIRYENEEAVDDSQLPKDRFSAERLKGVDSTLKIQPAELGDSAVYLCASSSGQGPDTQYFGPGTRLTVL.

The chain is built from TRBV2 and TRBJ2-3; weak D call: TRBD2 (6 bases). The CDR3 runs 13 residues. Germline values: CDR1 SNHLY, CDR2 FYNNEI. V was trimmed by 7 bases and J by 2 bases, leaving 10 bases between them. The CDR3 DNA sequence: TGTGCCAGCACCAAGCGGGCCACAGATACGCAGTATTTT. This translates into CASTKRATDTQYF.

This rearrangement joins TRBV15 to TRBJ1-1, with TRBD1 matching over 7 bases. V dropped 4 bases and J dropped 4; count of bases not matched to a gene: 3. This CDR3 is 13 amino acids long. Germline V gene sequence: CDR1 LNHNV, CDR2 YYDKDF (reference sequence). CDR3 sequence (DNA): TGTGCCACCAGCAACAGGGGAGGCACTGAAGCTTTCTTT. Amino acids: CATSNRGGTEAFF.

V and J are TRBV9 and TRBJ2-1; no firm D call. Trimming left V 4 bases short and J 2 bases short, with 7 bases between. This CDR3 contains 13 residues. The germline gives CDR1 SGDLS, CDR2 YYNGEE. CDR3 region: CASSNKAYNEQFF. The DNA of the CDR3 is TGTGCCAGCAGCAACAAAGCCTACAATGAGCAGTTCTTC.

The V and J genes are TRBV9 and TRBJ1-1; D is undetermined. Trimming cost V 3 bases and J 8 bases, with 14 bases left between them. This CDR3 is built from 13 residues. Looked up from germline, CDR1 is SGDLS and CDR2 is YYNGEE. The CDR3: CASSGPQGREAFF. CDR3 DNA: TGTGCCAGCAGCGGACCTCAAGGGAGAGAAGCTTTCTTT.

This clone was seen a single time. The chain couples TRBV30 to TRBJ1-3, with D unresolved. CDR1 GTSNPN and CDR2 SVGIG come from the germline V gene (reference sequence). V lost 0 bases and J lost 2, with 5 bases in between. This CDR3 spans 13 amino acids. The CDR3 protein is CAWSVLPGNTIYF. In nucleotides, the CDR3 is TGTGCCTGGAGTGTTCTTCCTGGAAACACCATATATTTT. Full variable domain (missing parts from reference TRBV30 and TRBJ1-3): SQTIHQWPATLVQPVGSPLSLECTVEGTSNPNLYWYRQAAGRGLQLLFYSVGIGQISSEVPQNLSASRPQDRQFILSSKKLLLSDSGFYLCAWSVLPGNTIYFGEGSWLTVV.

About this clone itself: This CDR3 is also generated by other DNA sequences in the sample. The chain uses TRBV7-9 and TRBJ1-1; D is perhaps TRBD1 (5 bases). This CDR3 region has 13 residues. Germline V gives CDR1 SEHNR, CDR2 FQNEAQ (reference sequence). The V end was cut by 2 bases, the J end by 2 bases, with 6 bases between. This CDR3 is CASSLQGNTEAFF. CDR3 nucleotide sequence: TGTGCCAGCAGCTTACAGGGAAACACTGAAGCTTTCTTT.

This chain links TRBV14 with TRBJ2-5; 7 nucleotides line up with TRBD2. From germline, CDR1 is SGHDN and CDR2 FVKESK. Germline trimming cut 4 bases from V and 5 bases from J; bases unmatched to any gene: 16. The CDR3 sequence is 17 residues long. The CDR3 reads CASSRTLLASPRETQYF. CDR3 DNA sequence: TGTGCCAGCAGCCGAACATTACTAGCGAGCCCTAGGGAGACCCAGTACTTC. Complete variable domain (other parts from reference TRBV14 and TRBJ2-5): EAGVTQFPSHSVIEKGQTVTLRCDPISGHDNLYWYRRVMGKEIKFLLHFVKESKQDESGMPNNRFLAERTGGTYSTLKVQPAELEDSGVYFCASSRTLLASPRETQYFGPGTRLLVL.

The V call is TRBV30, the J call TRBJ2-7; 7 bases map to TRBD2. Losses at the gene ends were 1 base for V and 7 bases for J; bases not matched to a gene: 4. There are 12 residues in the CDR3. CDR1 is GTSNPN, CDR2 SVGIG, per germline (reference sequence). CDR3 amino acids: CAWSGGGWEQYF. The CDR3 bases are TGTGCCTGGAGTGGGGGAGGGTGGGAGCAGTACTTC.

V gene TRBV10-3 combines with J gene TRBJ2-1; 9 positions agree with TRBD2. CDR1 ENHRY and CDR2 SYGVKD come from the germline V gene. The CDR3 runs 16 residues. After removal of 0 bases from V and 4 bases from J, the junction contained 4 bases not matched to a gene. Here the CDR3 DNA reads TGTGCCATCAGTGAGTCAATGGCGGGAGGGTACAATGAGCAGTTCTTC. It translates to CAISESMAGGYNEQFF.

This sequence joins TRBV4-1 and TRBJ2-7, with 7 bases lining up with TRBD2. Germline V gene sequence: CDR1 MGHRA, CDR2 YSYEKL. V shed 1 base and J 0 bases; nucleotides not matched to a gene: 9. This CDR3 region has 17 residues. The CDR3 loop reads CASSQAFSGGSSYEQYF. CDR3 nucleotide sequence: TGCGCCAGCAGCCAAGCTTTCTCGGGAGGAAGCTCCTACGAGCAGTACTTC.

The chain has TRBV6-6 and TRBJ2-1, with D perhaps matching TRBD2 (6 bases). The CDR3 contains 13 residues. V was shortened by 5 bases and J by 5 bases, with 10 bases between the two germline ends. Germline values: CDR1 MNHNY, CDR2 SVGAGI (reference sequence). Here the CDR3 DNA reads TGTGCCAGCAGTACAACTAGCAACAATGAGCAGTTCTTC. It specifies CASSTTSNNEQFF.

This chain links TRBV29-1 with TRBJ1-2; 8 nucleotides agree with TRBD1. The J segment lost 7 bases and the V segment lost 4 bases, leaving 8 bases of the junction unmatched. Germline CDR1 is SQVTM and CDR2 is ANQGSEA. The CDR3 loop spans 13 amino acids. CDR3 coding DNA: TGCAGCGTTGTAGCTCAGGGGGCGCCTGGCTACACCTTC. This codes for CSVVAQGAPGYTF.